The 12 T cell receptor beta chains reported below all come from one sample, sequenced in a study of PD-1 blockade in classical Hodgkin lymphoma. Clones were read by immunoSEQ multiplex PCR, and TCRdb kept only the in-frame ones, dropping some. The table records some 96,000 clones, approximately 88% of them present only once. Brentuximab vedotin exposure varied among the patients, all of whom had relapsed after autologous stem cell transplantation. Sequences were derived from peripheral blood mononuclear cells (PBMCs), sampled at baseline. These receptors were taken from a human donor with classical Hodgkin lymphoma.

The chain recombines TRBV7-3 with TRBJ2-3; 11 bases match TRBD2. The germline V gene encodes CDR1 SGHTA and CDR2 FQGTGA. The CDR3 covers 17 residues. Trimming at V came to 6 bases and at J to 2 bases, leaving 10 bases not matched to a gene. This CDR3 reads CASSRTTSGIPTDTQYF. The CDR3 DNA follows: TGTGCCAGCAGTAGAACGACTAGCGGGATACCCACAGATACGCAGTATTTT. Drawing the rest from reference TRBV7-3 and TRBJ2-3, the complete variable domain is GAGVSQTPSNKVTEKGKYVELRCDPISGHTALYWYRQSLGQGPEFLIYFQGTGAADDSGLPNDRFFAVRPEGSVSTLKIQRTERGDSAVYLCASSRTTSGIPTDTQYFGPGTRLTVL.

The chain recombines TRBV5-1 with TRBJ2-5; no clear D gene. The CDR3 is made up of 14 amino acids. Germline CDR1 and CDR2: SGHRS and YFSETQ. Trimming cost V 0 bases and J 2 bases, with 8 bases left between them. The CDR3 sequence: CASSLEAAQETQYF. The CDR3 DNA sequence: TGCGCCAGCAGCTTGGAGGCGGCTCAAGAGACCCAGTACTTC.

The chain has TRBV10-3 and TRBJ2-1; 11 bases are shared with TRBD2. CDR3 length: 14 amino acids. V lost 6 bases, J lost 6 bases, and 4 bases stayed unmatched. CDR1 is ENHRY, CDR2 SYGVKD, per germline. The CDR3 coding sequence is TGTGCCATCAGGCTAACTAGCGGGAGCAATGAGCAGTTCTTC. It translates to CAIRLTSGSNEQFF.

CDR3 region: CASSQNRGDTEAFF. In DNA form, the CDR3 reads TGTGCCAGCAGCCAGAACAGGGGTGACACTGAAGCTTTCTTT. The chain links TRBV7-6 to TRBJ1-1; the match to TRBD1 covers 7 bases. The CDR3 is 14 residues long. Germline trimming cut 5 bases from V and 3 bases from J; bases unmatched to any gene: 6. CDR1 and CDR2 (germline): SGHVS, FNYEAQ.

This rearrangement joins TRBV29-1 to TRBJ2-7; the D gene is possibly TRBD2 (5 bases). V was clipped by 4 bases and J by 8 bases, with 15 bases between them. CDR1 is SQVTM and CDR2 is ANQGSEA in the germline V gene. The CDR3 length is 12 residues. CDR3 bases: TGCAGCGTTGTGTACCCGGACTCCAAGCAGTACTTC. This codes for CSVVYPDSKQYF.

Concerning this clone: Sequence at one end of the junction differs from germline and may be a read error. The V and J genes are TRBV11-2 and TRBJ2-1, with D possibly being TRBD2 (6 bases). Per germline, CDR1 SGHAT and CDR2 FQNNGV. There are 14 residues in the CDR3. The CDR3, as DNA: TGTGCCAGCAGCTTAAGGAGAGCGGGCTCCAACCAGGTCTTC. Protein: CASSLRRAGSNQVF.

V and J are TRBV27 and TRBJ2-5, with 9 bases aligning to TRBD2. The CDR3 is 14 amino acids. The V gene end was trimmed by 8 bases and the J gene end by 5 bases; junction bases not matched to a gene: 9. Germline-derived CDR1 and CDR2 are MNHEY and SMNVEV (reference sequence). CDR3 sequence: CASAYSGSGETQYF. The DNA of the CDR3 is TGTGCCAGCGCCTATAGCGGGAGTGGTGAGACCCAGTACTTC.

The gene calls are TRBV28 and TRBJ2-7; D is unclear. Germline CDR1 is MDHEN and CDR2 is SYDVKM. V shed 3 bases and J shed 4 bases, with 1 base lying between them. This CDR3 is 10 amino acids long. CDR3 sequence: CASSLYEQYF. CDR3 in DNA: TGTGCCAGCAGTTTGTACGAGCAGTACTTC.

The chain is built from TRBV29-1 and TRBJ2-1; the match to TRBD1 covers 8 bases. V dropped 0 bases and J dropped 14; count of bases not matched to a gene: 6. The CDR3 spans 12 residues. Germline CDR1 and CDR2: SQVTM and ANQGSEA. CDR3 region: CSVEEGGQGKFF. The CDR3 nucleotides are TGCAGCGTTGAAGAAGGAGGACAGGGAAAGTTCTTC.

This clone showed up just a few times. The chain joins TRBV11-2 to TRBJ1-4; no definite D call. CDR3 length equals 12 residues. Germline V CDR1 and CDR2: SGHAT, FQNNGV. V was clipped by 5 bases and J by 6 bases, with 7 bases between them. The chain's CDR3 is CASSLPHEKLFF. The CDR3 region has the DNA TGTGCCAGCAGCCTCCCCCATGAAAAACTGTTTTTT.

This sequence joins TRBV7-2 and TRBJ1-3, with D possibly matching TRBD1 (6 bases). This CDR3 spans 15 amino acids. CDR1 is SGHTA and CDR2 is FQGNSA in the germline V gene. The V gene lost 5 bases and the J gene lost 4 bases, with 15 bases spanning the gap. In DNA form, the CDR3 reads TGTGCCAGCAGCCCAGGATGGGGGCAGGGAAACACCATATATTTT. Its protein is CASSPGWGQGNTIYF.

The chain recombines TRBV6-1 with TRBJ1-5; D gene ambiguous. The CDR3 loop spans 12 amino acids. The V gene lost 7 bases and the J gene lost 9 bases, with 13 bases spanning the gap. CDR1 MNHNS and CDR2 SASEGT come from the germline V gene. The CDR3 loop reads CASKGGAGPQHF. The CDR3 DNA reads TGTGCCAGCAAGGGCGGCGCGGGGCCCCAGCATTTT.